A single sample is the source of the 3 T cell receptor beta chains below, sequenced in a study of blood T cell repertoires in COVID-19. Sequencing was performed with immunoSEQ multiplex PCR; in TCRdb, only in-frame clones are kept and a portion is missing. The sample lists about 200,000 clones, 87% occurring once. What was sequenced was PBMCs or T cells enriched from blood (not recorded which). The receptors originated from a woman younger than 45 who had recovered from COVID-19.

The rearrangement uses TRBV9 and TRBJ1-1, with 7 bases aligning to TRBD1. Germline V lookup: CDR1 SGDLS, CDR2 YYNGEE. The CDR3 spans 16 residues. Trimming took 3 bases from V and 5 from J; bases not matched to a gene: 13. The CDR3 bases are TGTGCCAGCAGCGACCCAACAGGGGATGGGGATACTGAAGCTTTCTTT. It yields the protein CASSDPTGDGDTEAFF.

In DNA form, the CDR3 reads TGTGCCAGCAGCCACCTTGGGCAGGCCGCTAACTATGGCTACACCTTC. Translation gives CASSHLGQAANYGYTF. This chain connects TRBV11-3 to TRBJ1-2; D unresolved. Germline lookup yields CDR1 SGHNT and CDR2 YENEEA. The length of the CDR3 is 16 residues. Trimming removed 5 bases at V and 0 bases at J, with 16 bases between.

The rearrangement joins TRBV19 to TRBJ1-5, with TRBD1 matching over 9 bases. This CDR3 comprises 14 residues. V shed 5 bases, J shed 4 bases, and the junction held 3 bases outside the gene matches. Per the germline V gene, CDR1 is LNHDA and CDR2 is SQIVND (reference sequence). In DNA, the CDR3 is TGTGCCAGTAGTGCCGGGACAGGGAATCAGCCCCAGCATTTT. Its protein product is CASSAGTGNQPQHF.